These 15 T cell receptor beta chains share one sample of origin, sequenced in a study of T-cell reconstitution after alpha-beta-depleted transplantation in children (dated by TCRdb to 2015 to 2016). The sample's treatment or condition label is to be understood as: allogeneic hematopoietic cell transplantation with graft depleted of TCRalphabeta T cells and CD19 B cells. Library creation used PCR. TCRdb shows the sequencer as Illumina HiSeq 2500. To normalize quantification of the TCRbeta repertoire, the TCR libraries were built with molecular barcoding that relied on unique molecular identifiers. The public reads were reanalyzed by TCRdb: fastp trimming at Q25, MiXCR alignment, in-frame beta chains only. Merged by CDR3 protein, the rows form single entries marked with the most common genes and DNA. In all, the sample holds nearly 200,000 distinct CDR3 sequences, and roughly 6.5% of those were seen once. About 4.4% of the sample is taken by the ten largest.

The specimen comprised PBMCs, sampled before TCRalphabeta/CD19-depleted stem cell transplant. These receptors all stem from a girl under two years old with combined immunodeficiency, due to receive a stem cell transplant.

The chain is built from TRBV4-3 and TRBJ1-6; possibly TRBD1 for D (5 bases). Germline V gene sequence: CDR1 LGHNA, CDR2 YSLEER. V was pared by 0 bases and J by 11 bases, with 20 bases between. The CDR3 has 17 residues. For the CDR3, the DNA is TGCGCCAGCAGCCAAGATGGTAGGGGAGACGTTGGGGCACCCCTCCACTTT. Translated: CASSQDGRGDVGAPLHF.

This clonotype has just a few counts. This chain joins TRBV5-5 and TRBJ2-1; D unclear. Germline CDR1 SGHKS, CDR2 YYEKEE (reference sequence). The V gene lost 4 bases and the J gene lost 1 base, with 18 bases spanning the gap. CDR3 length: 17 amino acids. CDR3 region: CASSPDASVASYNEQFF. The CDR3 nucleotides are TGTGCCAGCAGCCCCGACGCGTCCGTTGCGTCCTACAATGAGCAGTTCTTC.

The chain is built from TRBV6-2 or TRBV6-3 and TRBJ1-1; TRBD1 agrees at 8 bases. Germline-derived CDR1 and CDR2 are MNHEY and SVGEGT. Germline trimming cut 0 bases from V and 4 bases from J; bases unmatched to any gene: 7. The CDR3 is made up of 16 amino acids. CDR3 sequence (DNA): TGTGCCAGCAGTTACTCGCGACAGGGGCTTGGCACTGAAGCTTTCTTT. Its translation is CASSYSRQGLGTEAFF.

This sequence joins TRBV7-8 and TRBJ2-5, with D tentatively TRBD1 (5 bases). The V end lost 5 bases, the J end lost 5 bases, and 15 bases lay between the germline ends. The CDR3 runs 14 residues. Per germline, CDR1 SGHVS and CDR2 FQNEAQ. CDR3 loop: CASSPIIGVETQYF. DNA of the CDR3: TGTGCCAGCAGCCCCATCATAGGGGTGGAGACCCAGTACTTC.

This clonotype appeared many times. The genes are TRBV7-9 and TRBJ2-1; D ambiguous. Germline V gene sequence: CDR1 SEHNR, CDR2 FQNEAQ (reference sequence). The CDR3 contains 13 residues. The V end was cut by 5 bases, the J end by 8 bases, with 13 bases between. CDR3: CASSSAQPYEQFF. The CDR3 DNA is TGTGCCAGCAGCAGCGCCCAGCCCTATGAGCAGTTCTTC. The variable domain in full, with the rest retrieved from reference TRBV7-9 and TRBJ2-1, is DTGVSQNPRHKITKRGQNVTFRCDPISEHNRLYWYRQTLGQGPEFLTYFQNEAQLEKSRLLSDRFSAERPKGSFSTLEIQRTEQGDSAMYLCASSSAQPYEQFFGPGTRLTVL.

Many counts were recorded for this clonotype. The J gene is TRBJ2-7, the V gene TRBV7-6, with 7 bases aligning to TRBD1. Germline assignment: CDR1 SGHVS and CDR2 FNYEAQ. The CDR3 extends over 15 amino acids. V lost 4 bases and J lost 2; bases outside the gene matches: 8. CDR3 sequence reads: CASSSGRGRTYEQYF. The CDR3 region has the DNA TGTGCCAGCAGCTCCGGCAGGGGGAGAACCTACGAGCAGTACTTC.

CDR3 residues: CATSRRRGPGPSSYEQYF. The DNA of the CDR3 is TGTGCCACCAGCAGGAGACGGGGACCGGGCCCCAGCTCCTACGAGCAGTACTTC. V usage is TRBV15 and J usage is TRBJ2-7; D tentatively fits TRBD1 or TRBD2 (5 bases each). CDR3 length equals 18 residues. Trimming took 3 bases from V and 0 from J, leaving 21 bases between them. Germline loops: CDR1 LNHNV, CDR2 YYDKDF (reference sequence). The full variable domain, its missing parts supplied by reference TRBV15 and TRBJ2-7, is DAMVIQNPRYQVTQFGKPVTLSCSQTLNHNVMYWYQQKSSQAPKLLFHYYDKDFNNEADTPDNFQSRRPNTSFCFLDIRSPGLGDTAMYLCATSRRRGPGPSSYEQYFGPGTRLTVT.

This clonotype was seen repeatedly, ten times or more. The rearrangement joins TRBV25-1 to TRBJ2-1; 10 bases match TRBD2. The germline CDR1 and CDR2 sequences are MGHDK and SYGVNS. CDR3 length: 17 amino acids. V gave up 0 bases and J gave up 4 bases; unmatched junction bases: 6. The CDR3 bases are TGTGCCAGCAGTGAATATTTTAGCGGGGGGTCTTACAATGAGCAGTTCTTC. Residues: CASSEYFSGGSYNEQFF.

This clonotype has more than one count but fewer than ten. The chain joins TRBV6-2 or TRBV6-3 to TRBJ2-6, with TRBD1 matching over 7 bases. CDR1 and CDR2 (germline): MNHEY, SVGEGT. This CDR3 has 20 residues. With 4 bases clipped from V and 0 bases from J, the junction kept 15 bases outside the gene matches. CDR3 nucleotides: TGTGCCAGCAGTTTCCAACCAGGGACAGTTTACTCCTCTGGGGCCAACGTCCTGACTTTC. Its translation: CASSFQPGTVYSSGANVLTF.

There are many counts of this clonotype. This chain links TRBV24-1 with TRBJ2-7; 9 bases match TRBD1. This CDR3 region has 16 residues. Looked up from germline, CDR1 is KGHDR and CDR2 is SFDVKD. Trimming took 4 bases from V and 2 from J; bases not matched to a gene: 8. The CDR3 DNA sequence: TGTGCCACCAGTGAATCTGGACAGGGGAAACCCTACGAGCAGTACTTC. Translated: CATSESGQGKPYEQYF.

In its sample, this clonotype was seen a few times. The J gene is TRBJ2-2, the V gene TRBV4-3; TRBD2 aligns across 11 bases. The trim removed 0 bases at V and 2 bases at J, leaving 5 bases unmatched. Germline CDR1 reads LGHNA; CDR2 reads YSLEER. This CDR3 has 18 amino acids. CDR3 sequence: CASSQDPGLAVNTGELFF. The CDR3 DNA reads TGCGCCAGCAGCCAAGACCCGGGACTAGCGGTTAACACCGGGGAGCTGTTTTTT.

This clonotype was detected ten times or more. This chain connects TRBV12-3 or TRBV12-4 to TRBJ1-2, with D possibly being TRBD1 (5 bases). Trimming shortened V by 5 bases and J by 3 bases, and 10 bases separated the two germline ends. This CDR3 region has 13 residues. This CDR3 is CASSHQGHYGYTF. The CDR3 coding sequence is TGTGCCAGCAGTCATCAGGGCCACTATGGCTACACCTTC.

This clonotype turned up a few times. Here the CDR3 reads CASTGQAENYGYTF. The CDR3 region has the DNA TGTGCCTCGACGGGTCAAGCCGAAAACTATGGCTACACCTTC. The V gene is TRBV30, the J gene TRBJ1-2, with D unresolved. This CDR3 is 14 amino acids long. Germline V gene data show CDR1 as GTSNPN and CDR2 as SVGIG (reference sequence). V lost 7 bases and J lost 2, with 17 bases in between.

The chain joins TRBV18 to TRBJ1-3; D ambiguous. V lost 3 bases to trimming and J lost 8 bases, with 8 bases between them. Per germline, CDR1 KGHSH and CDR2 LQKENI. The length of the CDR3 is 12 residues. Here the CDR3 DNA reads TGTGCCAGCTCACCCACTCGGGACACCATATATTTT. As protein: CASSPTRDTIYF.

This chain connects TRBV7-9 to TRBJ2-1, with D perhaps TRBD2 (6 bases). Germline CDR1 and CDR2: SEHNR and FQNEAQ (reference sequence). CDR3 length equals 14 residues. V dropped 2 bases and J dropped 4 bases, with 9 bases sitting between them. The CDR3, as DNA: TGTGCCAGCAGCTTACCGGGGACTTACAATGAGCAGTTCTTC. Translating gives CASSLPGTYNEQFF.